The 3 T cell receptor beta chains listed next were all sequenced from one sample in a study of shared clonotypes between healthy human individuals. Profiled with immunoSEQ multiplex PCR; TCRdb holds only in-frame clones, not every one. The sample carries hundreds of thousands of clones, roughly four fifths recorded once. The sequenced sample consisted of PBMCs. The receptors here all came from a woman aged 40 to 50 in good health. Some clones in this sample may be carry-over from other donors' samples.

This clone was seen a few times. The rearrangement uses TRBV10-3 and TRBJ1-1; D unresolved. CDR1 and CDR2 (germline): ENHRY, SYGVKD. The length of the CDR3 is 14 residues. Trimming removed 3 bases at V and 10 bases at J, with 18 bases between. The chain's CDR3 is CAISDGDDRPGAFF. The CDR3 DNA reads TGTGCCATCAGTGATGGAGATGACCGCCCGGGAGCTTTCTTT.

The chain joins TRBV7-2 to TRBJ1-2, with TRBD1 matching over 8 bases. Trimming took 2 bases from V and 4 from J; bases not matched to a gene: 6. The germline CDR1 and CDR2 sequences are SGHTA and FQGNSA. The CDR3 totals 15 residues. CDR3 region: CASSLMSTGGYGYTF. As DNA, the CDR3 is TGTGCCAGCAGCTTAATGTCAACAGGGGGCTATGGCTACACCTTC.

The J gene is TRBJ2-1, the V gene TRBV7-9, with 7 bases that match TRBD2. Germline V gives CDR1 SEHNR, CDR2 FQNEAQ (reference sequence). Trimming removed 1 base from V and 10 bases from J; junction bases left unmatched: 10. The CDR3 spans 15 residues. The DNA of the CDR3 is TGTGCCAGCAGCTTAGGACTAGCAGTGAGCGACGAGCAGTTCTTC. As protein: CASSLGLAVSDEQFF.